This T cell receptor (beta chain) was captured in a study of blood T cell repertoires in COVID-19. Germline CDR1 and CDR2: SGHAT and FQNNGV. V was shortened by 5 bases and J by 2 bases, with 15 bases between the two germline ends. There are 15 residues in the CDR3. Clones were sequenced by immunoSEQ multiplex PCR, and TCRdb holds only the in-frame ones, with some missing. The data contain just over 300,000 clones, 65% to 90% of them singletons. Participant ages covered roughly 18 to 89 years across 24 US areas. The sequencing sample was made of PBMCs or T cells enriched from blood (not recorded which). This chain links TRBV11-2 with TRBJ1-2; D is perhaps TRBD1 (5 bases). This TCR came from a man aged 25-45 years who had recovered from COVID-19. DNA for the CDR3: TGTGCCAGCAGCGAATCCGGGACTTTGAACTATGGCTACACCTTC. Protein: CASSESGTLNYGYTF.